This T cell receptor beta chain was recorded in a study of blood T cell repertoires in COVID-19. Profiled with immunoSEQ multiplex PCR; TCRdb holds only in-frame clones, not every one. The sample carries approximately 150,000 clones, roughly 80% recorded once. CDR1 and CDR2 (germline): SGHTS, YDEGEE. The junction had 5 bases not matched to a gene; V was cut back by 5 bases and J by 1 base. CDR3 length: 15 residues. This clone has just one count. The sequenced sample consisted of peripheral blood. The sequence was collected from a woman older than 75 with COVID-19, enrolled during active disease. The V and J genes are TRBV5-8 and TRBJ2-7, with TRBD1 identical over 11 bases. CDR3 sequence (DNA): TGTGCCAGCAGTCGGACAGGGGGCGCTTCCTACGAGCAGTACTTC. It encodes CASSRTGGASYEQYF. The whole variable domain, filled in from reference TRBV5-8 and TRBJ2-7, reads EAGVTQSPTHLIKTRGQQATLRCSPISGHTSVYWYQQALGLGLQFLLWYDEGEERNRGNFPPRFSGRQFPNYSSELNVNALELEDSALYLCASSRTGGASYEQYFGPGTRLTVT.